These 27 T cell receptor beta chains share one sample of origin, sequenced in a study of shared clonotypes between healthy human individuals. Profiled with immunoSEQ multiplex PCR; TCRdb holds only in-frame clones, not every one. The table shows roughly 1,800,000 clones, with roughly 94% occurring only once. Naive CD8 cells were CD45RO-negative, positively selected for CCR7, excluding terminally differentiated effector memory CD45RA+ cells. The sample comprised naive CD8+ T cells sorted from blood. The receptors derive from a man in his late teens or twenties in good health.

This clone appeared once. The genes are TRBV27 and TRBJ2-3, with TRBD2 matching over 9 bases. After removal of 2 bases from V and 7 bases from J, the junction contained 7 bases not matched to a gene. The CDR3 loop spans 15 amino acids. CDR1 MNHEY and CDR2 SMNVEV come from the germline V gene (reference sequence). CDR3 loop: CASSLDSGGGNTQYF. In nucleotides, the CDR3 is TGTGCCAGCAGTTTAGATAGCGGGGGTGGAAATACGCAGTATTTT.

This chain links TRBV2 with TRBJ1-1; tentative D call: TRBD1 (6 bases). The CDR3 runs 13 residues. Germline lookup yields CDR1 SNHLY and CDR2 FYNNEI. Trimming left V 2 bases short and J 8 bases short, with 12 bases between. In nucleotides, the CDR3 is TGTGCCAGCAGTGAAAGCTGGACAGAAGAAGCTTTCTTT. It is translated as CASSESWTEEAFF.

The chain has TRBV5-4 and TRBJ1-1, with TRBD1 as a possible D gene (5 bases). Trimming stripped 3 bases from V and 0 bases from J, with 9 bases between. The length of the CDR3 is 14 residues. Per the germline V gene, CDR1 is SGHNT and CDR2 is YYREEE (reference sequence). The chain's CDR3 is CASSWGPMNTEAFF. CDR3 in DNA: TGTGCCAGCAGCTGGGGACCCATGAACACTGAAGCTTTCTTT. The entire variable domain, with the rest obtained from reference TRBV5-4 and TRBJ1-1, is as follows: ETGVTQSPTHLIKTRGQQVTLRCSSQSGHNTVSWYQQALGQGPQFIFQYYREEENGRGNFPPRFSGLQFPNYSSELNVNALELDDSALYLCASSWGPMNTEAFFGQGTRLTVV.

The V and J genes are TRBV6-5 and TRBJ2-1; D perhaps matches TRBD2 (7 bases). The CDR3 has 15 amino acids. Trimming left V 4 bases short and J 0 bases short, with 10 bases between. Germline V gene data show CDR1 as MNHEY and CDR2 as SVGAGI. The CDR3 spells CASSWRGGSYNEQFF. DNA for the CDR3: TGTGCCAGCAGTTGGAGGGGGGGCTCCTACAATGAGCAGTTCTTC.

The chain links TRBV6-5 to TRBJ2-1; D remains unclear. CDR1 is MNHEY and CDR2 is SVGAGI in the germline V gene. Trimming stripped 4 bases from V and 10 bases from J, with 14 bases between. The CDR3 extends over 13 amino acids. In nucleotides, the CDR3 is TGTGCCAGCAGTTTGGATGGCCATGGAGAGCAGTTCTTC. Amino acids: CASSLDGHGEQFF.

This clone appeared once. This chain joins TRBV6-5 and TRBJ2-7; TRBD2 aligns across 8 bases. V lost 3 bases, J lost 2 bases, and 6 bases stayed unmatched. The CDR3 loop spans 15 amino acids. From germline, CDR1 is MNHEY and CDR2 SVGAGI. The CDR3 loop is CASSYSVAGPYEQYF. CDR3 in DNA: TGTGCCAGCAGTTATTCCGTAGCGGGACCCTACGAGCAGTACTTC.

The rearrangement joins TRBV6-5 to TRBJ2-1; 11 bases are a match to TRBD2. This CDR3 comprises 15 residues. The V gene's germline CDR1 is MNHEY and CDR2 SVGAGI. V trimming: 6 bases; J trimming: 7 bases; junction bases outside the gene matches: 8. In nucleotides, the CDR3 is TGTGCCAGCAGCTTGATACTAGCGGGAGAGAATGAGCAGTTCTTC. This gives the protein CASSLILAGENEQFF.

This clone was seen only a few times. The rearrangement links TRBV10-1 to TRBJ1-2; D might be TRBD1 (5 bases). The CDR3 has 13 residues. Germline CDR1 WNHNN, CDR2 SYGVQD (reference sequence). V shed 2 bases and J shed 4 bases, with 8 bases lying between them. The CDR3 is CASSEDRTYGYTF. In DNA form, the CDR3 reads TGCGCCAGCAGTGAGGACAGAACCTATGGCTACACCTTC.

The V call is TRBV11-2, the J call TRBJ1-1; a weak D match, TRBD1 (5 bases). This CDR3 comprises 14 residues. V lost 4 bases and J lost 4, with 13 bases in between. Germline loops: CDR1 SGHAT, CDR2 FQNNGV. As DNA, the CDR3 is TGTGCCAGCAGCTCCCGTTGGGGGACCACTGAAGCTTTCTTT. It translates to CASSSRWGTTEAFF.

This clone was seen just once. The chain joins TRBV6-6 to TRBJ1-1; TRBD1 matches at 7 bases. V lost 6 bases and J lost 0; bases outside the gene matches: 7. The CDR3 length is 15 residues. The germline gives CDR1 MNHNY, CDR2 SVGAGI (reference sequence). The CDR3 DNA follows: TGTGCCAGCAGCCTTAGACAGGGAATGAACACTGAAGCTTTCTTT. Its protein is CASSLRQGMNTEAFF.

V gene TRBV10-2 combines with J gene TRBJ2-7; TRBD1 aligns across 7 bases. V lost 3 bases, J lost 4 bases, and 9 bases stayed unmatched. The CDR3 is made up of 15 amino acids. Germline V gene lookup returns CDR1 WSHSY and CDR2 SAAADI. CDR3: CASSDSETGWYEQYF. CDR3 DNA: TGCGCCAGCAGTGATTCAGAGACAGGGTGGTACGAGCAGTACTTC.

The chain is built from TRBV6-5 and TRBJ2-5; no definite D call. The CDR3 loop spans 16 amino acids. CDR1 and CDR2 (germline): MNHEY, SVGAGI. Trimming removed 2 bases at V and 2 bases at J, with 15 bases between. DNA for the CDR3: TGTGCCAGCAGTTACACCGGGTCCCTCCATCAAGAGACCCAGTACTTC. Its protein is CASSYTGSLHQETQYF.

This chain connects TRBV5-6 to TRBJ1-2; 10 bases agree with TRBD1. CDR3 length: 15 residues. The V segment lost 3 bases and the J segment 6 bases; nucleotides outside the gene matches: 8. Germline CDR1 reads SGHDT; CDR2 reads YYEEEE. CDR3 region: CASSWDGQGEDGYTF. CDR3 DNA: TGTGCCAGCAGCTGGGACGGACAGGGGGAAGATGGCTACACCTTC.

The genes are TRBV6-6 and TRBJ2-7, with TRBD1 matching over 9 bases. Germline V gene data show CDR1 as MNHNY and CDR2 as SVGAGI (reference sequence). CDR3 length: 15 amino acids. V shed 1 base, J shed 5 bases, and the junction held 6 bases outside the gene matches. CDR3 sequence reads: CASSYWTGQGNEQYF. Here the CDR3 DNA reads TGTGCCAGCAGTTACTGGACGGGACAGGGAAACGAGCAGTACTTC.

V gene TRBV11-2 combines with J gene TRBJ2-3; 7 bases are a match to TRBD1. Unmatched junction bases numbered 7, after V lost 5 bases and J lost 2 bases. CDR1 is SGHAT, CDR2 FQNNGV, per germline. The CDR3 has 15 amino acids. CDR3 region: CASSEQGLVTDTQYF. CDR3 in DNA: TGTGCCAGCAGCGAACAGGGGTTGGTCACAGATACGCAGTATTTT.

This rearrangement joins TRBV4-3 to TRBJ2-3, with D possibly TRBD2 on 6 matching bases. CDR3 length: 16 amino acids. Germline lookup yields CDR1 LGHNA and CDR2 YSLEER. V shed 3 bases and J shed 6 bases, with 19 bases lying between them. The CDR3 DNA reads as TGCGCCAGCAGCCACGAGAGGACTACCTCTATGGATACGCAGTATTTT. Protein: CASSHERTTSMDTQYF.

This rearrangement joins TRBV4-1 to TRBJ1-2; unclear D gene. Germline V gene sequence: CDR1 MGHRA, CDR2 YSYEKL. The V end was cut by 0 bases, the J end by 3 bases, with 14 bases between. The CDR3 has 16 residues. CDR3 sequence (DNA): TGCGCCAGCAGCCAAGATCCTCGACTCGGCTACTATGGCTACACCTTC. Translated, it gives CASSQDPRLGYYGYTF.

The gene calls are TRBV5-5 and TRBJ2-7; 10 bases map to TRBD1. V lost 3 bases, J lost 4 bases, and 1 base stayed unmatched. Germline CDR1 reads SGHKS; CDR2 reads YYEKEE (reference sequence). The CDR3 spans 13 residues. The DNA for the CDR3 is TGTGCCAGCAGCTGGACAGGGGGATACGAGCAGTACTTC. Translating it yields CASSWTGGYEQYF.

V usage is TRBV29-1 and J usage is TRBJ2-3, with 9 bases fitting TRBD1. The CDR3 runs to 12 residues. Germline V gives CDR1 SQVTM, CDR2 ANQGSEA. CDR3: CRRDRETDTQYF. The CDR3 nucleotides are TGCAGGAGGGACAGGGAGACAGATACGCAGTATTTT.

The chain carries TRBV14 and TRBJ2-7; D is tentatively TRBD1 or TRBD2 (5 bases each). The length of the CDR3 is 14 residues. The germline V gene has CDR1 SGHDN and CDR2 FVKESK. V gave up 4 bases and J gave up 3 bases, with 13 bases separating them. CDR3 amino acids: CASSPVFGGYEQYF. In nucleotides, the CDR3 is TGTGCCAGCAGCCCCGTTTTTGGGGGCTACGAGCAGTACTTC.

CDR3 coding DNA: TGTGCCAGCAGTTCCCACCCCAGGGGGTTTAATGAAGCTTTCTTT. It codes for CASSSHPRGFNEAFF. This chain connects TRBV27 to TRBJ1-1; 7 nucleotides align to TRBD1. Trimming took 4 bases from V and 7 from J; bases not matched to a gene: 12. From germline, CDR1 is MNHEY and CDR2 SMNVEV (reference sequence). CDR3 length: 15 amino acids.

This chain joins TRBV6-1 and TRBJ2-1; no firm D call. Trimming cost V 2 bases and J 3 bases, with 11 bases left between them. The germline gives CDR1 MNHNS, CDR2 SASEGT. The CDR3 loop spans 15 amino acids. CDR3 nucleotide sequence: TGTGCCAGCAGTGAATACCGGATTCACTACAATGAGCAGTTCTTC. Translated: CASSEYRIHYNEQFF.

The chain is built from TRBV16 and TRBJ1-1; no firm D call. CDR1 KGHSY and CDR2 FQNENV come from the germline V gene. The CDR3 spans 14 residues. The germline V and J ends were trimmed by 3 bases and 1 base, with 9 bases remaining between them. This CDR3 is CASSHDQPNTEAFF. The CDR3 DNA reads TGTGCCAGCAGCCACGACCAACCGAACACTGAAGCTTTCTTT.

The rearrangement uses TRBV13 and TRBJ2-3, with D possibly matching TRBD2 (5 bases). In germline, CDR1 is PRHDT, CDR2 FYEKMQ (reference sequence). CDR3 size: 14 residues. Trimming shortened V by 3 bases and J by 0 bases, and 7 bases separated the two germline ends. CDR3 DNA: TGTGCCAGCAGCTTCCGGACTAGCACAGATACGCAGTATTTT. As protein: CASSFRTSTDTQYF. The variable domain in full, with the rest retrieved from reference TRBV13 and TRBJ2-3, is AAGVIQSPRHLIKEKRETATLKCYPIPRHDTVYWYQQGPGQDPQFLISFYEKMQSDKGSIPDRFSAQQFSDYHSELNMSSLELGDSALYFCASSFRTSTDTQYFGPGTRLTVL.

The genes are TRBV29-1 and TRBJ2-1; 8 nucleotides line up with TRBD1. In germline, CDR1 is SQVTM, CDR2 ANQGSEA. The CDR3 length is 15 residues. The V and J ends lost 6 bases and 4 bases, in that order; junction bases with no gene match: 11. The CDR3 nucleotides are TGCAGCGTCGGCGGGACAGGCGAATATTACAATGAGCAGTTCTTC. Translating it yields CSVGGTGEYYNEQFF.

The V call is TRBV4-1, the J call TRBJ1-4; 7 bases are shared with TRBD1. The CDR3 totals 15 residues. V lost 1 base, J lost 6 bases, and 5 bases stayed unmatched. Germline V gene sequence: CDR1 MGHRA, CDR2 YSYEKL. Here the CDR3 reads CASSQVRGEDEKLFF. The CDR3 DNA is TGCGCCAGCAGCCAAGTCAGGGGGGAGGATGAAAAACTGTTTTTT.

The V and J genes are TRBV29-1 and TRBJ1-2; 9 nucleotides line up with TRBD1. This CDR3 is built from 16 residues. The trim removed 0 bases at V and 1 base at J, leaving 6 bases unmatched. The germline V gene encodes CDR1 SQVTM and CDR2 ANQGSEA. The CDR3 nucleotides read TGCAGCGTTGAAGACCCGGGACAGGGTATTAACTATGGCTACACCTTC. It encodes CSVEDPGQGINYGYTF.